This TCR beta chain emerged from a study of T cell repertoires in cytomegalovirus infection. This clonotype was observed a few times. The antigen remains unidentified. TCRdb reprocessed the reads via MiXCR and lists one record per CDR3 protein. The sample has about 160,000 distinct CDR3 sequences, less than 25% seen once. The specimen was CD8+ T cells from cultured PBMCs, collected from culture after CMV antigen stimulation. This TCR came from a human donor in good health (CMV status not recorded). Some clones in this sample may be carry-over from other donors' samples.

The CDR3 nucleotides read TGTGCCAGCAGGCTGGGGACAGGGGCGAAGGGCTATGGCTACACCTTC. Residues: CASRLGTGAKGYGYTF. The chain is built from TRBV12-3 or TRBV12-4 and TRBJ1-2; 10 bases line up with TRBD1. This CDR3 has 16 amino acids. Trimming took 6 bases from V and 4 from J; bases not matched to a gene: 11.